The present T cell receptor (beta chain) was sequenced within a study of T cells after posttransplantation cyclophosphamide (dated by TCRdb to about 2016). Turning to the overall study: The study tracked T cell repertoire reconstitution by TRB sequencing after myeloablative bone marrow transplantation using posttransplantation cyclophosphamide as GVHD prophylaxis. Public TRB sequences were checked against a database of over 3,000 sequences associated with responses to pathogens, tumor antigens, self-antigens and alloantigens. In 3 patients, TRB sequencing was also performed on up to roughly 3 more blood samples taken 2 to 5.2 years after transplant, and in 4 patients, pretransplant blood was also TRB-sequenced. Blood from all 35 or so PTCy patients with 1-year posttransplant specimens was subjected to TRB sequencing. Because TRA and TRB clonality correlated tightly in about ten samples, the subsequent TCR analyses were limited to TRB only. Samples from around 40 PTCy-treated patients and 16 related bone marrow donors of those patients were subjected to antigen receptor sequencing.

There are 17 amino acids in the CDR3, from cysteine to phenylalanine inclusive. The CDR3 DNA has 51 bases and is translated from base 1. Per the germline V gene, KGHSH is the CDR1 and LQKENI is the CDR2. Here V drops 1 base and J drops 0 bases, and the junction holds 2 bases not matched to any gene. Reading the label with the study, this specimen's time point is: posttransplant day relative to BM transplant. Explained via the paper, the treatment or condition label denotes: high-dose cyclophosphamide on days +3 and +4 as single-agent GVHD prophylaxis. Busulfan and fludarabine conditioning, a related or unrelated marrow graft, and cyclophosphamide on days +3 and +4 were given to PTCy patients. The PTCy-treated patients were enrolled in a prospective multi-institutional clinical trial. Mononuclear cells from peripheral blood and bone marrow were separated by Ficoll-Hypaque density centrifugation and then cryopreserved.

General conclusions and limits of the study: Donor-recipient similarity was low at 1-2 months but increased during the first year, and donor CD8+ memory clones often dominated later blood repertoires. Across the approximately 42 patients, TRB clonality was highly associated with recipient CMV seropositivity and CMV reactivation, and diversity with PTCy was similar to that in the CNI/methotrexate controls. The TRB repertoires of T cells infiltrating skin or GI tract showed only limited overlap with the TRB repertoires of T cells in blood.

TRB sequencing was run on genomic DNA with either the immunoSEQ assay at survey resolution or the hsTCRB kit. Under the source paper's analysis protocol: The immunoSEQ software was used for initial read processing, and the LymphoSeq R package was used for repertoire analyses. Clonality was calculated as 1 minus normalized Shannon entropy, and the Gini coefficient was also calculated for each TRB dataset. To infer phenotypes in unsorted samples, TRB sequences from sorted subsets of the recipient or donor were mapped onto the unsorted samples of the same recipient. Held by TCRdb, this immuneACCESS table contains in-frame sequences only and omits some clones. Under half of the omission traces to an unresolved V gene where checked; the cause of the rest is unknown. That table gives V, J and clone size, and the DNA gave D and trimming. The table shows thousands of clones here, with no singletons. The ten largest account for around 6% of the sample.

There are many counts of this clone. The antigen it binds to is not known. No much larger clonotype is one base removed from it; base qualities were not supplied. This clonotype originated in a male patient aged 18-30 years who received an allogeneic stem cell transplant from an unrelated donor, was CMV-positive, and had acute and chronic GVHD. After a transplant, some T cells may have been passed on by the graft donor. Here the sequenced sample was PBMCs, taken after allogeneic stem cell transplant with posttransplant cyclophosphamide. The rearranged segments are TRBV18 and TRBJ2-2, and TRBD2 aligns with 10 junction nucleotides. The DNA sequence is given as TGTGCCAGCTCACCACGGACTAGCGGTACGAACACCGGGGAGCTGTTTTTT. It specifies CASSPRTSGTNTGELFF. Where the CDR3 stops, the reference TRBV18 and TRBJ2-2 genes take over; the full variable domain is NAGVMQNPRHLVRRRGQEARLRCSPMKGHSHVYWYRQLPEEGLKFMVYLQKENIIDESGMPKERFSAEFPKEGPSILRIQQVVRGDSAAYFCASSPRTSGTNTGELFFGEGSRLTVL.